This T cell receptor beta chain was documented in a study of cytomegalovirus exposure and HLA in healthy donors. General study findings and limits: In vitro testing confirmed a few CMV-associated chains as specific for CMV antigens.

Use of 60 Vbeta and 13 Jbeta primers characterized the PCR. Sequencing used immunoSEQ multiplex PCR; TCRdb keeps in-frame clones, though not all of them. The ten most abundant clones cover roughly 1.7% of a sample with over 100,000 clones. A remark on this clone: What it binds is not known.

Donors consisted of healthy bone marrow donors. Sequenced: PBMCs. The TCR was taken from a woman aged 40-49 years in good health and CMV-seropositive.

The CDR3 DNA sequence: TGTGCCAGCAGTTACTACCAGGGGCCATACAATGAGCAGTTCTTC. Protein sequence: CASSYYQGPYNEQFF. The V and J genes are TRBV6-5 and TRBJ2-1, with a weak D call TRBD1 (6 bases). Germline V gives CDR1 MNHEY, CDR2 SVGAGI. V was cut by 1 base and J by 4 bases, with 11 bases left in between. This CDR3 region has 15 residues.